Presented here are 21 T cell receptor beta chains from one specimen sequenced in a study of post-analysis software for immune sequencing data. cDNA libraries for TCR beta contained unique molecular identifiers. TCRdb passed the PCR reads through MiXCR, listing each CDR3 protein once. The repertoire holds roughly 600,000 distinct CDR3 sequences, with about 40% as singletons. Broader study findings: TRBV5-6, TRBV5-1 and TRBV20-1 were among roughly five TRBV segments more frequent in patients than controls.

The antigens of these receptors remain unknown. Sequenced input: blood. The receptors here all came from a girl aged 5 to 17 with multiple sclerosis.

This rearrangement joins TRBV20-1 to TRBJ1-4; D unclear. Per the germline V gene, CDR1 is DFQATT and CDR2 is SNEGSKA (reference sequence). The germline V and J ends were trimmed by 1 base and 4 bases, with 7 bases remaining between them. The CDR3 spans 13 residues. DNA for the CDR3: TGCAGTGCTAGAGTCTTGTTTAATGAAAAACTGTTTTTT. It encodes CSARVLFNEKLFF.

This rearrangement joins TRBV12-3 or TRBV12-4 to TRBJ2-7, with 10 bases that match TRBD2. Germline trimming cut 5 bases from V and 0 bases from J; bases unmatched to any gene: 7. The CDR3 has 16 amino acids. The CDR3 sequence is CASSLLAGDPSYEQYF. In DNA form, the CDR3 reads TGTGCCAGCAGTCTTCTAGCGGGGGACCCCTCCTACGAGCAGTACTTC.

The chain has TRBV6-6 and TRBJ1-2; 7 nucleotides agree with TRBD1. V lost 2 bases to trimming and J lost 7 bases; unmatched junction nucleotides: 7. The CDR3 extends over 14 amino acids. From germline, CDR1 is MNHNY and CDR2 SVGAGI (reference sequence). The CDR3 loop reads CASSYRGRGTGYTF. For the CDR3, the DNA is TGTGCCAGCAGTTACAGGGGGCGTGGAACTGGCTACACCTTC.

This chain connects TRBV5-1 to TRBJ2-1; 8 bases are a match to TRBD2. The length of the CDR3 is 15 residues. The junction had 10 bases not matched to a gene; V was cut back by 4 bases and J by 7 bases. Germline CDR1 reads SGHRS; CDR2 reads YFSETQ. CDR3: CASSRGLAGWNEQFF. In DNA, the CDR3 is TGCGCCAGCAGCCGTGGACTAGCAGGATGGAATGAGCAGTTCTTC.

This clonotype was seen just once. The germline gene is not matched at one end of the junction; a read error may be the cause. The J gene is TRBJ1-1, the V gene TRBV12-3 or TRBV12-4; no firm D call. This CDR3 is built from 12 residues. CDR3 loop: CAGSLIRAEAFF. CDR3 nucleotide sequence: TGTGCCGGCAGTTTGATTCGAGCTGAAGCTTTCTTT.

For this clonotype: One end of the junction is discordant with germline, which a read error may explain. J is TRBJ2-5 and V is TRBV12-3 or TRBV12-4; tentative D call: TRBD1 (6 bases). The CDR3 spans 15 residues. The chain's CDR3 is CARRKIQGLQETQHF. CDR3 DNA: TGTGCCAGGCGAAAAATACAGGGCCTTCAAGAGACCCAGCACTTC.

The rearrangement joins TRBV11-3 to TRBJ2-5; 12 positions agree with TRBD2. The CDR3 runs to 15 residues. Unmatched junction bases numbered 5, after V lost 4 bases and J lost 5 bases. Germline assignment: CDR1 SGHNT and CDR2 YENEEA. The CDR3 loop is CASSSGLAGWETQYF. The CDR3 DNA sequence: TGTGCCAGCAGCTCCGGACTAGCGGGATGGGAGACCCAGTACTTC.

V and J are TRBV7-7 and TRBJ2-3; no clear D. Germline loops: CDR1 SSHAT, CDR2 FNYEAQ (reference sequence). There are 12 residues in the CDR3. Trimming stripped 8 bases from V and 4 bases from J, with 10 bases between. CDR3 region: CASGPGADTQYF. In DNA, the CDR3 is TGTGCCAGCGGCCCTGGGGCAGATACGCAGTATTTT.

The chain employs TRBV7-2 and TRBJ1-2; TRBD1 matches at 8 bases. V lost 5 bases, J lost 7 bases, and 9 bases stayed unmatched. The CDR3 is 14 amino acids. The germline CDR1 and CDR2 sequences are SGHTA and FQGNSA. This CDR3 is CASSGRDRPTGYTF. CDR3 sequence (DNA): TGTGCCAGCAGCGGCCGGGACAGGCCTACTGGCTACACCTTC.

This clonotype appeared once. In DNA, the CDR3 is TGTGCCAGCAGTTGGGGGGCTAGCGGCTCCTACGAGCAGTACTTC. Translating gives CASSWGASGSYEQYF. J is TRBJ2-7 and V is TRBV12-3 or TRBV12-4, with D perhaps TRBD2 (7 bases). The length of the CDR3 is 15 residues. V was shortened by 4 bases and J by 0 bases, with 13 bases between the two germline ends.

The chain is built from TRBV5-1 and TRBJ2-5, with 7 positions matching TRBD1. The CDR3 has 15 residues. V gave up 4 bases and J gave up 1 base; unmatched junction bases: 7. In germline, CDR1 is SGHRS, CDR2 YFSETQ. CDR3 DNA sequence: TGCGCCAGCAGCCTGATGGGACAGCCCCAAGAGACCCAGTACTTC. Amino acid sequence: CASSLMGQPQETQYF.

The rearrangement links TRBV20-1 to TRBJ2-3; perhaps D is TRBD1 or TRBD2 (5 bases each). The CDR3 spans 15 residues. Germline CDR1 DFQATT, CDR2 SNEGSKA (reference sequence). V lost 3 bases, J lost 5 bases, and 18 bases lay in between. The CDR3 region is CSASVREGAIDTQYF. The CDR3 DNA reads as TGCAGTGCTAGCGTTCGGGAAGGGGCGATAGATACGCAGTATTTT.

This clonotype appeared a few times. This rearrangement joins TRBV10-3 to TRBJ1-5; weak D call: TRBD1 (5 bases). V was pared by 3 bases and J by 5 bases, with 14 bases between. Germline assignment: CDR1 ENHRY and CDR2 SYGVKD. CDR3 size: 15 residues. Here the CDR3 reads CAISDVGGLDQPQHF. DNA for the CDR3: TGTGCCATCAGTGATGTTGGGGGATTGGATCAGCCCCAGCATTTT.

This chain uses TRBV12-3 or TRBV12-4 with TRBJ2-1; 8 bases align to TRBD2. The CDR3 has 15 residues. Unmatched junction bases numbered 5, after V lost 6 bases and J lost 1 base. CDR3 coding DNA: TGTGCCAGCAGACGGACTAGCTCATCCTACAATGAGCAGTTCTTC. Protein product: CASRRTSSSYNEQFF.

The chain uses TRBV27 and TRBJ1-1; the D gene is possibly TRBD1 (6 bases). With 4 bases removed from V and 11 bases from J, the gap between germline ends came to 14 bases. This CDR3 region has 12 residues. Germline CDR1 MNHEY, CDR2 SMNVEV (reference sequence). The CDR3 DNA follows: TGTGCCAGCAGTTCAGGGGCGGAGGGTGCTTTCTTT. Translation gives CASSSGAEGAFF.

CDR3 sequence: CSVSGTGETQYF. For the CDR3, the DNA is TGCAGCGTGTCGGGGACGGGCGAGACCCAGTACTTC. The V and J genes are TRBV29-1 and TRBJ2-5; perhaps D is TRBD1 or TRBD2 (5 bases each). V was trimmed by 6 bases and J by 5 bases, leaving 13 bases between them. Germline values: CDR1 SQVTM, CDR2 ANQGSEA. The CDR3 runs to 12 residues. Full variable domain (remainder filled in from reference TRBV29-1 and TRBJ2-5): SAVISQKPSRDICQRGTSLTIQCQVDSQVTMMFWYRQQPGQSLTLIATANQGSEATYESGFVIDKFPISRPNLTFSTLTVSNMSPEDSSIYLCSVSGTGETQYFGPGTRLLVL.

The chain carries TRBV12-3 or TRBV12-4 and TRBJ2-3; TRBD1 matches at 10 bases. J lost 7 bases, V lost 3 bases, and 13 bases had no gene match. This CDR3 contains 17 residues. DNA for the CDR3: TGTGCCAGCAGTTTTCTCGGGACAGGGGTGGTTGCGAATACGCAGTATTTT. Translating it yields CASSFLGTGVVANTQYF.

A single count supports this clonotype. This may come from a read error, since a much larger clone is one base off. This rearrangement joins TRBV11-3 to TRBJ2-7, with a weak D call TRBD2 (6 bases). The CDR3 loop spans 14 amino acids. The germline V and J ends were trimmed by 5 bases and 7 bases, with 18 bases remaining between them. The V gene's germline CDR1 is SGHNT and CDR2 YENEEA. This CDR3 reads CASSPELAYNEQYF. The CDR3 nucleotides read TGTGCCAGCAGCCCCGAACTAGCTTACAATGAGCAGTACTTC.

This chain joins TRBV12-3 or TRBV12-4 and TRBJ1-2; D possibly corresponds to TRBD1 (6 bases). This CDR3 is built from 15 residues. With 1 base removed from V and 4 bases from J, the gap between germline ends came to 13 bases. The CDR3 region is CASSLGAAGVYGYTF. The CDR3 nucleotides read TGTGCCAGCAGTTTAGGGGCGGCAGGGGTCTATGGCTACACCTTC.

This clonotype was picked up a small number of times. The rearrangement links TRBV7-9 to TRBJ1-2; D unresolved. From germline, CDR1 is SEHNR and CDR2 FQNEAQ (reference sequence). V lost 1 base and J 6 bases, leaving 9 bases between the germline ends. The CDR3 has 13 amino acids. The CDR3 DNA follows: TGTGCCAGCAGCTTAGTCATTTCGGATGGCTACACCTTC. It is translated as CASSLVISDGYTF.

In this sample, this clonotype turned up once. It may be a read error: a sequence one base away is much more abundant. This rearrangement joins TRBV5-5 to TRBJ2-1; 8 bases agree with TRBD1. Germline lookup yields CDR1 SGHKS and CDR2 YYEKEE (reference sequence). The CDR3 is 16 amino acids. CDR3 sequence (DNA): TGTACCAGCAGTCTTGCGTTAGGACAGGGATACAATGAGCAGTTCTTC. Translating gives CTSSLALGQGYNEQFF. The whole variable domain, filled in from reference TRBV5-5 and TRBJ2-1, reads DAGVTQSPTHLIKTRGQQVTLRCSPISGHKSVSWYQQVLGQGPQFIFQYYEKEERGRGNFPDRFSARQFPNYSSELNVNALLLGDSALYLCTSSLALGQGYNEQFFGPGTRLTVL.